This T cell receptor beta chain was observed in a study of human T cells and chemical hapten exposure. This sample's time point: patch test 2, 6 weeks after DPC sensitization. Treatment denoted: therapeutic diphenylcyclopropenone sensitization with weekly scalp DPC. One entry per CDR3 protein, called by TCRdb with MiXCR from the RACE reads. The table records about 54,000 distinct CDR3 sequences, about 9.9% of them present only once. Germline values: CDR1 MDHEN, CDR2 SYDVKM. This CDR3 is built from 15 residues. J was trimmed by 9 bases and V by 6 bases; bases with no gene match: 12. V and J are TRBV28 and TRBJ2-4; TRBD1 matches 9 bases. The TCR was taken from a woman between 45 and 65 years old with alopecia areata. Some clones in this sample may be carry-over from other donors' samples. Specimen: whole blood, collected in connection with sensitization to the hapten diphenylcyclopropenone (DPC). The chain's CDR3 is CASRSQGALGSIQYF. The CDR3 bases are TGTGCCAGCAGATCACAGGGGGCGCTGGGGTCCATTCAGTACTTC.